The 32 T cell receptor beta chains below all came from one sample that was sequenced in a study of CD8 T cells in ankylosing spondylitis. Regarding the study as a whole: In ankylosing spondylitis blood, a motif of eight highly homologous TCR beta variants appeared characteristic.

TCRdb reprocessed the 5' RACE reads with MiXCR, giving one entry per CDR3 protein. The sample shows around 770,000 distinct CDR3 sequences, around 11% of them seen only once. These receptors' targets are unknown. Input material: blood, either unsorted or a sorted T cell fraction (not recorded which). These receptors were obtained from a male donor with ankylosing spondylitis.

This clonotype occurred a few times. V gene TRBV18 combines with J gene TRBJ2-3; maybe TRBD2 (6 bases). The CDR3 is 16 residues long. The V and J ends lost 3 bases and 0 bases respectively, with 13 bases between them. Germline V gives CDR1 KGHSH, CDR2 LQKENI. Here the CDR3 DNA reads TGTGCCAGCTCACCGCCGGGACTGGGTAGCACAGATACGCAGTATTTT. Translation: CASSPPGLGSTDTQYF.

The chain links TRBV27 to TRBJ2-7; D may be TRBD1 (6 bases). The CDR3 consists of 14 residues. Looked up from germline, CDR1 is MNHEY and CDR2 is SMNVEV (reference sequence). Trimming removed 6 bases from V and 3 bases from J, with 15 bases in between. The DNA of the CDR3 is TGTGCCAGCAGCATTAACAGGGAGCACTACGAGCAGTACTTC. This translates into CASSINREHYEQYF.

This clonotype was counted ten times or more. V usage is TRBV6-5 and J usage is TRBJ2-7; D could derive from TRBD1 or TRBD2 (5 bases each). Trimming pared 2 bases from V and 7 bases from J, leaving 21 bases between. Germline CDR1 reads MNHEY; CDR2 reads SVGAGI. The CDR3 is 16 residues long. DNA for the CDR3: TGTGCCAGCAGTTACGCCATAAGCCGGGGCTCTTGGGAGCAGTACTTC. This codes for CASSYAISRGSWEQYF.

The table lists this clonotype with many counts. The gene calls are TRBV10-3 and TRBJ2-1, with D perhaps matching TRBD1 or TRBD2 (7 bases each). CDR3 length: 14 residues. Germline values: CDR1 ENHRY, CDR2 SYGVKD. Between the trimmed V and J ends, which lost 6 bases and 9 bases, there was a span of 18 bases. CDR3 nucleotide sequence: TGTGCCATCAGACCTAAAGACAGGGAGGGTGAGCAGTTCTTC. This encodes CAIRPKDREGEQFF.

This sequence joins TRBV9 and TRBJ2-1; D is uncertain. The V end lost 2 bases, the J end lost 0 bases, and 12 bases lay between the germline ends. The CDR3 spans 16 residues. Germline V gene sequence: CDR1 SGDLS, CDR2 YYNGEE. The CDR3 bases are TGTGCCAGCAGCGTCGCTTCTCAAAGCTCCTACAATGAGCAGTTCTTC. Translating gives CASSVASQSSYNEQFF.

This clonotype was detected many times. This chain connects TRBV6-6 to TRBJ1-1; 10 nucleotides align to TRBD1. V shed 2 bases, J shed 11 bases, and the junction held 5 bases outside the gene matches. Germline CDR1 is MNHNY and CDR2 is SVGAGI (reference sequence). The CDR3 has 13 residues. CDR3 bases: TGTGCCAGCAGTTACCAGACAGGGGGCTGGGCTTTCTTT. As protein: CASSYQTGGWAFF.

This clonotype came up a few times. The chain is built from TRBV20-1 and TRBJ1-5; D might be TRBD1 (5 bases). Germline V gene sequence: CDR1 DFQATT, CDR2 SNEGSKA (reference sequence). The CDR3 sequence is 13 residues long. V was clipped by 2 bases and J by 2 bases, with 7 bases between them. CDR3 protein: CSARYRRNQPQHF. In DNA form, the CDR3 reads TGCAGTGCTAGATACAGGCGCAATCAGCCCCAGCATTTT.

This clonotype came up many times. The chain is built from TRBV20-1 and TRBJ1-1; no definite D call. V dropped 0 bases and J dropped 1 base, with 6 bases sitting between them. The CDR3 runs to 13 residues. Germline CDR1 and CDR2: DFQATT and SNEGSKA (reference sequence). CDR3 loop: CSARDLRNTEAFF. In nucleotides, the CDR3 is TGCAGTGCTAGAGATCTCAGGAACACTGAAGCTTTCTTT.

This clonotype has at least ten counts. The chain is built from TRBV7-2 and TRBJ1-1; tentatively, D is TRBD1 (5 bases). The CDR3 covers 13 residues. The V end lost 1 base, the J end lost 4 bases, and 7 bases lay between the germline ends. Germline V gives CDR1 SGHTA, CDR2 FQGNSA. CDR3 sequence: CASSLERGTEAFF. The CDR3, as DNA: TGTGCCAGCAGCTTAGAAAGGGGCACTGAAGCTTTCTTT.

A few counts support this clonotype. For the CDR3, the DNA is TGTGCCATCAGTGGGGCAGGGGAGACCCAGTACTTC. Translating it yields CAISGAGETQYF. The chain carries TRBV10-3 and TRBJ2-5; weak D call: TRBD1 (5 bases). The CDR3 covers 12 residues. Germline V lookup: CDR1 ENHRY, CDR2 SYGVKD. Trimming took 4 bases from V and 5 from J, leaving 8 bases between them.

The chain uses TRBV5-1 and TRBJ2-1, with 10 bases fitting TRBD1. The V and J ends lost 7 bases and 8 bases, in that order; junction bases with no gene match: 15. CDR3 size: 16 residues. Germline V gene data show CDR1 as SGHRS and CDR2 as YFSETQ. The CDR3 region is CASGQSGTGVVDEQFF. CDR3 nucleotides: TGCGCCAGCGGACAATCGGGGACAGGGGTTGTGGATGAGCAGTTCTTC.

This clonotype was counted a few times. CDR3 sequence reads: CASRYTSGSSGANVLTF. In DNA form, the CDR3 reads TGTGCCAGCAGATATACTAGCGGTAGCTCTGGGGCCAACGTCCTGACTTTC. The chain uses TRBV12-3 or TRBV12-4 and TRBJ2-6; 8 nucleotides align to TRBD2. CDR3 length: 17 residues. Unmatched junction bases numbered 7, after V lost 6 bases and J lost 0 bases.

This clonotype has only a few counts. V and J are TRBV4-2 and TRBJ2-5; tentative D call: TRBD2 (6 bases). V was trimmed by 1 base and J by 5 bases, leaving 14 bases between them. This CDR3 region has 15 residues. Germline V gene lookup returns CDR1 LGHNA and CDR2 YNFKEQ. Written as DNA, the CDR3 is TGTGCCAGCAGCCAAGCGGTCTCACGGGGGGAGACCCAGTACTTC. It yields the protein CASSQAVSRGETQYF.

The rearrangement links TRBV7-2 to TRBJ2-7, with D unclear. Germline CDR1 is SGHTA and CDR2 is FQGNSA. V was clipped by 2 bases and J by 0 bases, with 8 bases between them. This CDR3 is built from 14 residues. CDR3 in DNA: TGTGCCAGCAGCTTACGGCAGTTCTCCTACGAGCAGTACTTC. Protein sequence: CASSLRQFSYEQYF.

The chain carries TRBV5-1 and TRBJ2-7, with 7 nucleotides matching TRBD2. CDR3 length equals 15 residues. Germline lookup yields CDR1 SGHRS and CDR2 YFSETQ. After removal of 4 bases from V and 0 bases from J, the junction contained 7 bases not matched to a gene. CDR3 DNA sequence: TGCGCCAGCAGCCGAAGCGGGATCGACTCCTACGAGCAGTACTTC. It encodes CASSRSGIDSYEQYF.

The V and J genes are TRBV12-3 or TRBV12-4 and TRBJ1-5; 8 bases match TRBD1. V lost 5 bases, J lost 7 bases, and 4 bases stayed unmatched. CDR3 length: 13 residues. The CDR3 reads CASSAGGEQPQHF. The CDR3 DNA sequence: TGTGCCAGCAGTGCAGGGGGCGAACAGCCCCAGCATTTT.

The CDR3 here is CASSLRGNQLFF. In DNA, the CDR3 is TGTGCCAGCTCTCTTCGGGGGAACCAACTGTTTTTT. This chain uses TRBV18 with TRBJ1-4, with D possibly matching TRBD1 (5 bases). The CDR3 length is 12 residues. Trimming stripped 6 bases from V and 12 bases from J, with 14 bases between. From germline, CDR1 is KGHSH and CDR2 LQKENI.

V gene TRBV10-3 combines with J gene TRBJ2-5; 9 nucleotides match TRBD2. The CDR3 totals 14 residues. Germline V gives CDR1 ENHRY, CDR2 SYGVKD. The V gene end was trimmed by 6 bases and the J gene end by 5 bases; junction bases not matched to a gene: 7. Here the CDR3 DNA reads TGTGCCATCAGAAAAGCGGGGGGTTGGGAGACCCAGTACTTC. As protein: CAIRKAGGWETQYF.

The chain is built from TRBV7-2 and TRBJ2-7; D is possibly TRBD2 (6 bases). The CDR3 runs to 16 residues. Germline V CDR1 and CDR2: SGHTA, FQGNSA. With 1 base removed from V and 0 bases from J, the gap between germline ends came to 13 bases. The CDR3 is CASSLVASAPSYEQYF. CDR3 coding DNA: TGTGCCAGCAGCTTAGTCGCTAGCGCCCCCTCCTACGAGCAGTACTTC.

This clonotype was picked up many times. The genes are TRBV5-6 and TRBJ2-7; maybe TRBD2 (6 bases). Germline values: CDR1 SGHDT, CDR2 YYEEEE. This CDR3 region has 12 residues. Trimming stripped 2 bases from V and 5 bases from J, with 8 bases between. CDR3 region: CASSFWGDEQYF. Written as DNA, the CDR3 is TGTGCCAGCAGCTTCTGGGGGGACGAGCAGTACTTC. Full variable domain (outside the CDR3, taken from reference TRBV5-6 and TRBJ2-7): DAGVTQSPTHLIKTRGQQVTLRCSPKSGHDTVSWYQQALGQGPQFIFQYYEEEERQRGNFPDRFSGHQFPNYSSELNVNALLLGDSALYLCASSFWGDEQYFGPGTRLTVT.

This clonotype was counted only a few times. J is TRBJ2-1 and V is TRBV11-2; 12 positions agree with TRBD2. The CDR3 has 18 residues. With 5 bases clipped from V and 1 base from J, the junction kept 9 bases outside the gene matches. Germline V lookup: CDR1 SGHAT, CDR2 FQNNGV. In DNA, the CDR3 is TGTGCCAGCAGCCGGACTAGCGGGGCAGACACTTCCTACAATGAGCAGTTCTTC. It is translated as CASSRTSGADTSYNEQFF.

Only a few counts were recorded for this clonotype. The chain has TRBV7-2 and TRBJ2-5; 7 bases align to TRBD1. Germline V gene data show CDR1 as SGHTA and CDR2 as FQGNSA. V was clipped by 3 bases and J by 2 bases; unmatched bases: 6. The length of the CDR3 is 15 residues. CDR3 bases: TGTGCCAGCAGCTTCAACCCGGGACAGCAAGAGACCCAGTACTTC. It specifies CASSFNPGQQETQYF.

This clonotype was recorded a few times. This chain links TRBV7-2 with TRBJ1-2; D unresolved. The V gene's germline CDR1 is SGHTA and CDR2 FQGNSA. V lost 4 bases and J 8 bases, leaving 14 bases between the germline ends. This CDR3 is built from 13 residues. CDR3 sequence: CASSSQRVGGYTF. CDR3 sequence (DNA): TGTGCCAGCAGCTCGCAGAGGGTAGGAGGCTACACCTTC.

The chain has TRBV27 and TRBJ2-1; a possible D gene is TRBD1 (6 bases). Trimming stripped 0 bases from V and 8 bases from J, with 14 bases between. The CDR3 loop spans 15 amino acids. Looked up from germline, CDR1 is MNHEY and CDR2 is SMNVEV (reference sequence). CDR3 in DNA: TGTGCCAGCAGTTTATCACCACAGGGCCGCGATGAGCAGTTCTTC. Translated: CASSLSPQGRDEQFF.

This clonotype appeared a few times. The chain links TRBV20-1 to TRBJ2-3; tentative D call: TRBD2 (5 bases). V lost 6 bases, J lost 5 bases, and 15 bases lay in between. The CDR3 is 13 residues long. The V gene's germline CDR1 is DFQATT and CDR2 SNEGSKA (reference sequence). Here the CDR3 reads CSAPSPGKDTQYF. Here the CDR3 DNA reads TGCAGTGCCCCCTCCCCGGGGAAAGATACGCAGTATTTT.

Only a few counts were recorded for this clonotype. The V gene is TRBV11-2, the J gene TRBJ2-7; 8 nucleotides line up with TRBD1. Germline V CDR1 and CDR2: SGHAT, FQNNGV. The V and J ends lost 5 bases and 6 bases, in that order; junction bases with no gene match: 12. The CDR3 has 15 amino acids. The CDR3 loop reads CASSPTTGQGVEQYF. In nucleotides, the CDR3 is TGTGCCAGCAGCCCCACTACCGGACAGGGTGTCGAGCAGTACTTC.

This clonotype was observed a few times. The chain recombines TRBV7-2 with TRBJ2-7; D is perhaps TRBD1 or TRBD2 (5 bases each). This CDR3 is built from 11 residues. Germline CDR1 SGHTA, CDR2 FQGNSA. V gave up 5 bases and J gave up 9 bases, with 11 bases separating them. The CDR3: CASSAMGVQYF. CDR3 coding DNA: TGTGCCAGCAGCGCCATGGGGGTGCAGTACTTC.

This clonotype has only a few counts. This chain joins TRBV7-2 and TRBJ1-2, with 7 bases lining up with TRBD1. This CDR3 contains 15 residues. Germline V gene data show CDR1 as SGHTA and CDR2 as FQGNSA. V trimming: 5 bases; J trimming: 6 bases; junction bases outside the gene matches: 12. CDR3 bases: TGTGCCAGCAGCCCGAGACAGGGCCCGGGGGATGGCTACACCTTC. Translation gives CASSPRQGPGDGYTF.

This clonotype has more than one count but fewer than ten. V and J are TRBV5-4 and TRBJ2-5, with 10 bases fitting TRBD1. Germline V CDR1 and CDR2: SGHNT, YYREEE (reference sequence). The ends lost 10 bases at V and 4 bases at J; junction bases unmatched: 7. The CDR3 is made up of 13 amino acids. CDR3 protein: CASRTGGGETQYF. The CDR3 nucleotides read TGTGCCTCCAGGACAGGGGGTGGAGAGACCCAGTACTTC.

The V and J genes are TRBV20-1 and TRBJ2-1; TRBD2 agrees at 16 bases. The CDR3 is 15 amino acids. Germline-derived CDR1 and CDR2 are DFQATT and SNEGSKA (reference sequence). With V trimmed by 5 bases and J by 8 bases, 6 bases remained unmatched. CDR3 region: CSAGRGLAGGDEQFF. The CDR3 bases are TGCAGTGCTGGGAGGGGACTAGCGGGAGGGGATGAGCAGTTCTTC.

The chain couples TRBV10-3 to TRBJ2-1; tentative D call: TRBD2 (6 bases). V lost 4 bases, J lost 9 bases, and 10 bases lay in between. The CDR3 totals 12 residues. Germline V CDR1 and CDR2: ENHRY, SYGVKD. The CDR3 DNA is TGTGCCATCAGTGTCGGAGGGATTGAGCAGTTCTTC. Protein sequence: CAISVGGIEQFF.

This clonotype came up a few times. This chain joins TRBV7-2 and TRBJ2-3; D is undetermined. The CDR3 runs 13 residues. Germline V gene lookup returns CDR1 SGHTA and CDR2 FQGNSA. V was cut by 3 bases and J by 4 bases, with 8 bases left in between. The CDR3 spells CASSLRFPDTQYF. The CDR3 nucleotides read TGTGCCAGCAGCTTGCGATTTCCAGATACGCAGTATTTT.